A single sample gave rise to the 25 T cell receptor beta chains below, sequenced in a study of vaccination effects on CD4 cells after COVID-19. With the ViraFEST assay, the study expanded antigen-specific CD4+ T cells using viral peptide pools, then sequenced them. With roughly nine days of culture completed, CD4+ T cells were isolated. The healthy vaccine recipients, who had no prior SARS-CoV-2 infection, showed negative nucleocapsid antibodies. Their antigens remain unidentified. Produced via immunoSEQ multiplex PCR; TCRdb's table is partial and in-frame only. The table lists under 40,000 clones, less than 80% of them singletons. Sample: CD4+ T cells from PBMCs cultured with HCoV-OC43 spike peptides, taken before COVID-19 vaccination. Noted subset: HCoV-OC43 spike overlapping peptide pool stimulation. The origin of the receptors is a human donor who received a COVID-19 vaccine.

In its sample, this clone was seen a few times. V usage is TRBV6-5 and J usage is TRBJ1-1; 7 bases are a match to TRBD1. The CDR3 contains 13 residues. The germline CDR1 and CDR2 sequences are MNHEY and SVGAGI. V dropped 8 bases and J dropped 4; count of bases not matched to a gene: 7. CDR3 protein: CASGLAGGTEAFF. The CDR3 nucleotides are TGTGCCAGCGGACTTGCAGGGGGCACTGAAGCTTTCTTT.

V usage is TRBV28 and J usage is TRBJ2-3; 8 bases map to TRBD2. Germline V gene data show CDR1 as MDHEN and CDR2 as SYDVKM. The CDR3 extends over 16 amino acids. The V gene end was trimmed by 1 base and the J gene end by 6 bases; junction bases not matched to a gene: 9. This CDR3 reads CASSLLSREVKDTQYF. The DNA for the CDR3 is TGTGCCAGCAGTTTATTATCGCGGGAGGTTAAGGATACGCAGTATTTT. Full variable domain (outside the CDR3, taken from reference TRBV28 and TRBJ2-3): DVKVTQSSRYLVKRTGEKVFLECVQDMDHENMFWYRQDPGLGLRLIYFSYDVKMKEKGDIPEGYSVSREKKERFSLILESASTNQTSMYLCASSLLSREVKDTQYFGPGTRLTVL.

The chain joins TRBV2 to TRBJ1-5, with 12 nucleotides matching TRBD1. Losses at the gene ends were 8 bases for V and 2 bases for J; bases not matched to a gene: 4. CDR3 size: 15 residues. Germline V gene sequence: CDR1 SNHLY, CDR2 FYNNEI. CDR3 in DNA: TGTGCCAGCGGGGACAGGGGGCTAGGCAATCAGCCCCAGCATTTT. Residues: CASGDRGLGNQPQHF.

V is TRBV19 and J is TRBJ1-2; D call uncertain. V was pared by 3 bases and J by 4 bases, with 9 bases between. The germline V gene has CDR1 LNHDA and CDR2 SQIVND (reference sequence). CDR3 length: 13 residues. In DNA form, the CDR3 reads TGTGCCAGTAGTATGGCCCAGTTCTATGGCTACACCTTC. Amino acid sequence: CASSMAQFYGYTF.

This clone was counted only a few times. This rearrangement joins TRBV19 to TRBJ1-6; D unclear. The V gene lost 4 bases and the J gene lost 0 bases, with 7 bases spanning the gap. CDR1 LNHDA and CDR2 SQIVND come from the germline V gene (reference sequence). The CDR3 contains 15 residues. CDR3 in DNA: TGTGCCAGTAGTACCCGAAGCTCCTATAATTCACCCCTCCACTTT. This sequence encodes CASSTRSSYNSPLHF.

The CDR3 sequence is CASSPGRDIGQPQHF. CDR3 sequence (DNA): TGTGCCAGCAGTCCCGGTCGAGACATCGGTCAGCCCCAGCATTTT. The chain recombines TRBV7-8 with TRBJ1-5, with unresolved D. V was clipped by 6 bases and J by 6 bases, with 18 bases between them. CDR3 length equals 15 residues. The germline CDR1 and CDR2 sequences are SGHVS and FQNEAQ.

This chain uses TRBV5-1 with TRBJ2-1; 9 nucleotides agree with TRBD1. V lost 4 bases, J lost 3 bases, and 5 bases stayed unmatched. The CDR3 contains 15 residues. Germline V gene sequence: CDR1 SGHRS, CDR2 YFSETQ. The CDR3 DNA sequence: TGCGCCAGCAGCCCGACAGGGGGGCACTACAATGAGCAGTTCTTC. Encoded protein: CASSPTGGHYNEQFF.

The chain uses TRBV6-2 or TRBV6-3 and TRBJ1-4; the D gene is possibly TRBD1 (6 bases). Trimming removed 5 bases at V and 7 bases at J, with 14 bases between. CDR1 MNHEY and CDR2 SVGEGT come from the germline V gene. CDR3 length: 14 residues. The DNA for the CDR3 is TGTGCCAGCAGTCTACAGGGCGGGAGTGAAAAACTGTTTTTT. It translates to CASSLQGGSEKLFF.

The chain joins TRBV5-1 to TRBJ1-2, with 8 bases fitting TRBD1. This CDR3 region has 14 residues. The germline V gene has CDR1 SGHRS and CDR2 YFSETQ. V trimming: 3 bases; J trimming: 2 bases; junction bases outside the gene matches: 3. CDR3 bases: TGCGCCAGCAGCTCAGGACAGGGAAACTATGGCTACACCTTC. It specifies CASSSGQGNYGYTF. The full variable domain, rest sourced from reference TRBV5-1 and TRBJ1-2, is KAGVTQTPRYLIKTRGQQVTLSCSPISGHRSVSWYQQTPGQGLQFLFEYFSETQRNKGNFPGRFSGRQFSNSRSEMNVSTLELGDSALYLCASSSGQGNYGYTFGSGTRLTVV.

The chain combines TRBV28 with TRBJ2-1; perhaps TRBD2 as D (5 bases). The germline V and J ends were trimmed by 3 bases and 0 bases, with 6 bases remaining between them. CDR1 is MDHEN, CDR2 SYDVKM, per germline. The CDR3 is 14 residues long. In DNA, the CDR3 is TGTGCCAGCAGTTTTCGGGGCTCCTACAATGAGCAGTTCTTC. Translated: CASSFRGSYNEQFF.

This clone was counted once. The CDR3 region has the DNA TGTGCCAGCAGTTACTCGAAGGACCCGGGCTATGGCTACACCTTC. This encodes CASSYSKDPGYGYTF. The rearrangement links TRBV6-2 or TRBV6-3 to TRBJ1-2; D is uncertain. This CDR3 is built from 15 residues. Germline V gene lookup returns CDR1 MNHEY and CDR2 SVGEGT. V was shortened by 0 bases and J by 4 bases, with 12 bases between the two germline ends.

The rearrangement joins TRBV7-9 to TRBJ1-4, with D perhaps TRBD1 (5 bases). V shed 5 bases and J shed 0 bases, with 7 bases lying between them. This CDR3 contains 14 residues. Germline loops: CDR1 SEHNR, CDR2 FQNEAQ (reference sequence). The CDR3 DNA follows: TGTGCCAGCAGCCGGACATCAACTAATGAAAAACTGTTTTTT. Amino acids: CASSRTSTNEKLFF.

V gene TRBV19 combines with J gene TRBJ2-6; no reliable D call. CDR3 length equals 17 residues. Germline CDR1 LNHDA, CDR2 SQIVND (reference sequence). Trimming stripped 5 bases from V and 0 bases from J, with 14 bases between. The CDR3 loop is CASSFFPTSSGANVLTF. The DNA of the CDR3 is TGTGCCAGTAGTTTTTTTCCTACGTCCTCTGGGGCCAACGTCCTGACTTTC.

This chain links TRBV27 with TRBJ2-3; D perhaps matches TRBD1 (5 bases). Germline values: CDR1 MNHEY, CDR2 SMNVEV (reference sequence). The V gene lost 2 bases and the J gene lost 1 base, with 16 bases spanning the gap. This CDR3 region has 17 residues. This CDR3 reads CASSLRPPGQGTDTQYF. In nucleotides, the CDR3 is TGTGCCAGCAGTTTACGGCCGCCAGGGCAGGGCACAGATACGCAGTATTTT.

This chain joins TRBV6-1 and TRBJ1-2; D call uncertain. CDR1 MNHNS and CDR2 SASEGT come from the germline V gene. V lost 1 base, J lost 6 bases, and 6 bases lay in between. This CDR3 contains 12 residues. The CDR3 nucleotides read TGTGCCAGCAGTGAAGACGGGGATGGCTACACCTTC. Translation gives CASSEDGDGYTF.

This clone has only a few counts. The J gene is TRBJ2-7, the V gene TRBV2; D remains unclear. CDR1 is SNHLY, CDR2 FYNNEI, per germline. Trimming took off 6 bases at V and 0 bases at J, with 18 bases between the two ends. The CDR3 is 16 residues long. The CDR3 loop is CASSPTAYLSSYEQYF. CDR3 sequence (DNA): TGTGCCAGCAGCCCCACTGCGTACTTGAGCTCCTACGAGCAGTACTTC.

The J gene is TRBJ1-2, the V gene TRBV11-2; 7 positions agree with TRBD1. This CDR3 region has 13 residues. Trimming at V came to 3 bases and at J to 8 bases, leaving 6 bases not matched to a gene. CDR1 SGHAT and CDR2 FQNNGV come from the germline V gene. The CDR3 is CASSFNSGGGYTF. The CDR3 DNA is TGTGCCAGCAGCTTTAATTCAGGGGGAGGCTACACCTTC.

The J gene is TRBJ1-1, the V gene TRBV5-4, with D tentatively TRBD1 (5 bases). Trimming took 0 bases from V and 4 from J, leaving 10 bases between them. The CDR3 spans 14 residues. From germline, CDR1 is SGHNT and CDR2 YYREEE (reference sequence). CDR3 nucleotides: TGTGCCAGCAGCTTGGGGGGGGTGGGCACTGAAGCTTTCTTT. The encoded protein is CASSLGGVGTEAFF.

This chain uses TRBV4-3 with TRBJ1-1; no clear D. Trimming took 0 bases from V and 1 from J, leaving 6 bases between them. CDR1 and CDR2 from the germline V gene are LGHNA and YSLEER. The CDR3 runs 14 residues. CDR3 loop: CASSQEHTNTEAFF. In nucleotides, the CDR3 is TGCGCCAGCAGCCAAGAACACACGAACACTGAAGCTTTCTTT.

The V gene is TRBV7-3, the J gene TRBJ2-1, with 9 bases fitting TRBD2. Germline-derived CDR1 and CDR2 are SGHTA and FQGTGA. This CDR3 region has 15 residues. After removal of 5 bases from V and 5 bases from J, the junction contained 7 bases not matched to a gene. CDR3 protein: CASSPGLASNNEQFF. The CDR3 nucleotides read TGTGCCAGCAGCCCAGGACTAGCGTCTAACAATGAGCAGTTCTTC.

This rearrangement joins TRBV7-2 to TRBJ1-3, with D unclear. This CDR3 has 16 residues. In germline, CDR1 is SGHTA, CDR2 FQGNSA. V was shortened by 1 base and J by 0 bases, with 10 bases between the two germline ends. CDR3 region: CASSLEGTISGNTIYF. The DNA for the CDR3 is TGTGCCAGCAGCTTAGAAGGAACCATCTCTGGAAACACCATATATTTT.

This chain connects TRBV18 to TRBJ1-3; no clear D gene. The germline V gene has CDR1 KGHSH and CDR2 LQKENI. CDR3 size: 16 residues. V was shortened by 3 bases and J by 0 bases, with 12 bases between the two germline ends. CDR3 loop: CASSPISDTSGNTIYF. In DNA form, the CDR3 reads TGTGCCAGCTCACCTATCAGCGATACCTCTGGAAACACCATATATTTT. The full variable domain, completed using reference TRBV18 and TRBJ1-3, is NAGVMQNPRHLVRRRGQEARLRCSPMKGHSHVYWYRQLPEEGLKFMVYLQKENIIDESGMPKERFSAEFPKEGPSILRIQQVVRGDSAAYFCASSPISDTSGNTIYFGEGSWLTVV.

The chain uses TRBV5-4 and TRBJ2-5; D might be TRBD1 (5 bases). V lost 4 bases and J 0 bases, leaving 13 bases between the germline ends. CDR1 is SGHNT and CDR2 is YYREEE in the germline V gene (reference sequence). CDR3 length: 15 amino acids. Here the CDR3 DNA reads TGTGCCAGCAGCCGCAGGGATCCGTACCAAGAGACCCAGTACTTC. This gives the protein CASSRRDPYQETQYF. The whole variable domain, filled in from reference TRBV5-4 and TRBJ2-5, reads ETGVTQSPTHLIKTRGQQVTLRCSSQSGHNTVSWYQQALGQGPQFIFQYYREEENGRGNFPPRFSGLQFPNYSSELNVNALELDDSALYLCASSRRDPYQETQYFGPGTRLLVL.

About this clone: The junction shows a germline mismatch at one end, possibly a read error. V gene TRBV11-2 combines with J gene TRBJ2-3; 9 bases map to TRBD1. Germline lookup yields CDR1 SGHAT and CDR2 FQNNGV. This CDR3 is built from 15 residues. CDR3 coding DNA: TGTGCCAGCAGCTTAGTCCCGGGACAGGGTTATACGTCGAATTTT. Amino acid sequence: CASSLVPGQGYTSNF.

The chain is built from TRBV5-6 and TRBJ2-7; 8 nucleotides match TRBD2. CDR3 length: 15 amino acids. Germline V lookup: CDR1 SGHDT, CDR2 YYEEEE. V was pared by 3 bases and J by 9 bases, with 14 bases of the junction left unmatched. This CDR3 is CASSSRTSLPGRQYF. For the CDR3, the DNA is TGTGCCAGCAGCTCTCGGACTAGCCTCCCAGGGAGGCAGTACTTC.